This is a list of T cell receptor beta chains from one sample in a study of cytomegalovirus exposure and HLA in healthy donors. Generated by immunoSEQ multiplex PCR, the TCRdb table keeps only in-frame clones and is missing some. Of 110,000 or so clones detected, approximately 76% appear once; the ten largest clones hold about 16%. Sequenced input: PBMCs. Source of these receptors: a man aged 45-60 years in good health and CMV-seropositive. CDR3s include the opening cysteine and the closing phenylalanine or tryptophan. Fields, in order: D gene, V gene, clone size, J gene, CDR3 protein, CDR3 DNA. A D gene is named only where the DNA matches it firmly. Rows give clone size only sometimes, using once, few, many, or a class for an expanded clone.

TRBD1	TRBV14	.	TRBJ1-3	CASSPKTGFSGNTIYF	TGTGCCAGCAGCCCAAAGACAGGGTTCTCTGGAAACACCATATATTTT
TRBD1	TRBV7-9	.	TRBJ1-1	CASSLWEDREAFF	TGTGCCAGCAGCTTATGGGAGGACAGGGAAGCTTTCTTT
.	TRBV11-2	.	TRBJ2-5	CASSWEAALGRRETQYF	TGTGCCAGCAGCTGGGAGGCGGCTCTGGGAAGGAGAGAGACCCAGTACTTC
TRBD2	TRBV7-7	.	TRBJ2-5	CASSLVATSGGAETQYF	TGTGCCAGCAGCTTAGTAGCTACTAGCGGGGGGGCGGAGACCCAGTACTTC
TRBD1	TRBV19	.	TRBJ1-5	CASSATGGDQPQHF	TGTGCCAGTAGTGCGACAGGGGGGGATCAGCCCCAGCATTTT
TRBD1	TRBV28	.	TRBJ1-5	CASKGGGEPQHF	TGTGCCAGCAAAGGGGGCGGGGAGCCCCAGCATTTT
.	TRBV6-6	.	TRBJ2-3	CASSTTSTDTQYF	TGTGCCAGCAGTACCACTAGCACAGATACGCAGTATTTT
.	TRBV7-2	.	TRBJ1-1	CASSLSEDTEAFF	TGTGCCAGCAGCTTATCGGAGGACACTGAAGCTTTCTTT
TRBD1	TRBV18	few	TRBJ1-5	CASSPTSGGGSNQPQHF	TGTGCCAGCTCACCGACATCAGGGGGAGGTAGCAATCAGCCCCAGCATTTT
.	TRBV5-5	.	TRBJ2-7	CASSFRDRGHYEQYF	TGTGCCAGCAGCTTCCGAGATAGGGGCCACTACGAGCAGTACTTC
TRBD1	TRBV2	.	TRBJ2-1	CATKGAGYNEQFF	TGTGCCACAAAGGGGGCTGGATACAATGAGCAGTTCTTC
TRBD1	TRBV6-6	few	TRBJ1-5	CASSIRDSIVHF	TGTGCCAGCAGTATCCGGGACAGTATCGTCCATTTT
TRBD2	TRBV4-2	.	TRBJ2-7	CASSQELTSGSYEQYF	TGTGCCAGCAGCCAAGAACTTACTAGCGGCTCCTACGAGCAGTACTTC
.	TRBV10-1	.	TRBJ2-5	CASTPDREEGETQYF	TGCGCCAGCACCCCCGACAGGGAGGAAGGAGAGACCCAGTACTTC
TRBD2	TRBV5-1	.	TRBJ2-7	CASSLGTSSSYEQYF	TGCGCCAGCAGCTTGGGGACTAGTAGCTCCTACGAGCAGTACTTC
TRBD1	TRBV7-2	.	TRBJ1-4	CASSLEAGGLVRGEKLFF	TGTGCCAGCAGCTTAGAGGCAGGGGGTCTAGTTCGCGGAGAAAAACTGTTTTTT
TRBD2	TRBV13	.	TRBJ2-7	CASSLGGSYEQYF	TGTGCCAGCAGCTTGGGGGGGTCATACGAGCAGTACTTC
.	TRBV7-2	.	TRBJ1-4	CASSLYGAGEKLFF	TGTGCCAGCAGCTTATATGGGGCTGGTGAAAAACTGTTTTTT
TRBD1	TRBV6-5	.	TRBJ1-6	CASSRDRNSPLHF	TGTGCCAGTTCCCGGGACAGAAATTCACCCCTCCACTTT
TRBD2	TRBV5-4	once	TRBJ2-3	CASSLELAGGTLTDTQYF	TGTGCCAGCAGCTTGGAACTAGCGGGGGGGACTCTTACAGATACGCAGTATTTT
.	TRBV15	.	TRBJ1-1	CATSDWGSKGTEAFF	TGTGCCACCAGCGACTGGGGCTCAAAGGGGACTGAAGCTTTCTTT
.	TRBV25-1	.	TRBJ2-2	CASSEYNGANTGELFF	TGTGCCAGCAGTGAGTACAACGGGGCGAACACCGGGGAGCTGTTTTTT
TRBD1	TRBV11-3	.	TRBJ1-1	CASSTGQGRETEAFF	TGTGCCAGCAGCACCGGACAGGGGAGGGAAACTGAAGCTTTCTTT
TRBD1	TRBV6-5	.	TRBJ1-1	CASSSDRVNTEAFF	TGTGCCAGCAGTTCAGACAGGGTGAACACTGAAGCTTTCTTT
.	TRBV19	.	TRBJ1-4	CASSLGGGGNEKLFF	TGTGCCAGTAGCCTTGGGGGCGGGGGGAATGAAAAACTGTTTTTT
.	TRBV5-4	.	TRBJ1-2	CASSFSSGVNYGYTF	TGTGCCAGCAGCTTTTCTTCAGGGGTTAATTATGGCTACACCTTC
TRBD1	TRBV9	.	TRBJ1-4	CASSPLTGAGEKLFF	TGTGCCAGCAGCCCTCTGACAGGGGCAGGCGAAAAACTGTTTTTT
TRBD2	TRBV6-1	.	TRBJ2-3	CASSEGWGLADTQYF	TGTGCCAGCAGTGAAGGTTGGGGACTAGCGGATACGCAGTATTTT
TRBD2	TRBV11-3	once	TRBJ2-1	CASSSGTRYNEQFF	TGTGCCAGCAGCTCCGGGACTAGATACAATGAGCAGTTCTTC
.	TRBV21-1	once	TRBJ2-7	CASSKALDRGSSYEQYF	TGTGCCAGCAGCAAGGCTCTCGACAGGGGGAGCTCCTACGAGCAGTACTTC
.	TRBV27	few	TRBJ2-7	CASSLDGAYEQYF	TGTGCCAGCAGTTTAGACGGAGCCTACGAGCAGTACTTC
TRBD1	TRBV7-9	.	TRBJ2-2	CASSLGTGPSGELFF	TGTGCCAGCAGTTTGGGGACAGGGCCATCCGGGGAGCTGTTTTTT
.	TRBV11-2	.	TRBJ1-4	CASSLGAEKLFF	TGTGCCAGCAGCTTAGGGGCTGAAAAACTGTTTTTT
TRBD1	TRBV19	.	TRBJ2-7	CASSLGTASYEQYF	TGTGCCAGTAGTCTCGGGACAGCTTCCTACGAGCAGTACTTC
TRBD2	TRBV2	.	TRBJ2-1	CASSRASGRKFF	TGTGCCAGCAGTCGGGCTAGCGGGAGAAAGTTCTTC
.	TRBV9	.	TRBJ2-5	CASSVDLGLTPGETQYF	TGTGCCAGCAGCGTAGATCTGGGGCTGACACCGGGAGAGACCCAGTACTTC
.	TRBV5-6	.	TRBJ2-7	CASSPGGGVWNEQYF	TGTGCCAGCAGCCCGGGGGGCGGGGTTTGGAACGAGCAGTACTTC
.	TRBV2	.	TRBJ2-1	CASSAEGSGHEQFF	TGTGCCAGCAGTGCAGAAGGATCAGGCCATGAGCAGTTCTTC
TRBD1	TRBV19	.	TRBJ2-2	CASRTGNTGELFF	TGTGCCTCCAGGACAGGGAACACCGGGGAGCTGTTTTTT
TRBD1	TRBV4-1	once	TRBJ2-5	CASSQMTSTGYQETQYF	TGCGCCAGCAGCCAGATGACTTCGACAGGGTACCAAGAGACCCAGTACTTC
TRBD1	TRBV11-2	.	TRBJ1-2	CASSLWGTGLTGYTF	TGTGCCAGCAGCTTATGGGGGACAGGGTTAACCGGCTACACCTTC
TRBD2	TRBV11-2	few	TRBJ2-7	CASSLNREVQYF	TGTGCCAGCAGCCTAAATCGGGAGGTGCAGTACTTC
.	TRBV13	.	TRBJ2-3	CASSPLDRDTDTQYF	TGTGCCAGCAGCCCCCTAGACCGTGACACAGATACGCAGTATTTT
TRBD2	TRBV12-5	.	TRBJ2-2	CASGLELAGTGELFF	TGTGCTAGTGGTTTGGAACTAGCGGGCACCGGGGAGCTGTTTTTT
.	TRBV5-5	once	TRBJ1-5	CASSLGREGNQPQHF	TGTGCCAGCAGCTTGGGCAGGGAAGGCAATCAGCCCCAGCATTTT